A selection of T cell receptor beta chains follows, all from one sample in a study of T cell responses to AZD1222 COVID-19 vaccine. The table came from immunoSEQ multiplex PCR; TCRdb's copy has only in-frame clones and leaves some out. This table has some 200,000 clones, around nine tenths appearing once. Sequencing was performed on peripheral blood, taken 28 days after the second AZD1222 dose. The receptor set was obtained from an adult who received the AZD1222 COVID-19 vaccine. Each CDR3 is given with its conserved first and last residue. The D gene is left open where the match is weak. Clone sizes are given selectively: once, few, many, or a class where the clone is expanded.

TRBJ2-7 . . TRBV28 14 CASSLSQGSYEQYF TGTGCCAGCAGTTTATCCCAGGGATCCTACGAGCAGTACTTC
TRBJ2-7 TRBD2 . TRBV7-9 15 CASSSGLAGWVEQYF TGTGCCAGCAGCTCGGGACTAGCGGGCTGGGTCGAGCAGTACTTC
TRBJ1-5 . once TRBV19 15 CASSMAGGGLQPQHF TGTGCCAGTAGTATGGCGGGAGGTGGGTTACAGCCCCAGCATTTT
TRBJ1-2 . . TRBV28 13 CASFTGALAGYTF TGTGCCAGCTTTACCGGGGCCCTGGCGGGCTACACCTTC
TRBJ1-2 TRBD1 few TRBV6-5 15 CASSSTVGTGNGYTF TGTGCCAGCAGTTCTACTGTGGGGACAGGGAATGGCTACACCTTC
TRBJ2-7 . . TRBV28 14 CASSKVGFGYEQYF TGTGCCAGCAGTAAGGTGGGCTTCGGGTACGAGCAGTACTTC
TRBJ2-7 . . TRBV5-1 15 CASSLGQGLVYEQYF TGCGCCAGCAGCTTGGGTCAGGGATTGGTCTACGAGCAGTACTTC
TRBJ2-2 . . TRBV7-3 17 CASSLSGSGLNTGELFF TGTGCCAGCAGCTTAAGCGGGTCCGGCCTTAACACCGGGGAGCTGTTTTTT
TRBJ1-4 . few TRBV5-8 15 CASSLKGVSNEKLFF TGTGCCAGCAGCCTAAAGGGGGTTTCTAATGAAAAACTGTTTTTT
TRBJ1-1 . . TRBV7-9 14 CASSLYRESTEAFF TGTGCCAGCAGCTTGTACAGGGAGAGCACTGAAGCTTTCTTT
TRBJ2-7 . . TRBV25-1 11 CASSGLYEQYF TGTGCCAGCAGTGGACTCTACGAGCAGTACTTC
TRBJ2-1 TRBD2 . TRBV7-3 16 CASSPGGSGRGNEQFF TGTGCCAGCAGCCCCGGCGGTAGCGGGAGGGGCAATGAGCAGTTCTTC
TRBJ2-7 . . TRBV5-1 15 CASSLVPRAKDEQYF TGCGCCAGCAGCTTGGTCCCTAGGGCTAAGGACGAGCAGTACTTC
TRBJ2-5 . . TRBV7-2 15 CASSLLGSFQETQYF TGTGCCAGCAGCTTACTCGGCAGCTTTCAAGAGACCCAGTACTTC
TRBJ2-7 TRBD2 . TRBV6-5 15 CASSYSTSGAYEQYF TGTGCCAGCAGTTACTCAACTAGCGGGGCCTACGAGCAGTACTTC
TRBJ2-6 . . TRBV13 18 CASSSSGGPYSGANVLTF TGTGCCAGCAGCTCTAGTGGGGGACCCTACTCTGGGGCCAACGTCCTGACTTTC
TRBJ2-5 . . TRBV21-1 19 CASSKAPPMGQGAVETQYF TGTGCCAGCAGCAAAGCGCCCCCGATGGGACAGGGGGCTGTAGAGACCCAGTACTTC
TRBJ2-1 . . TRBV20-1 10 CSARDNEQFF TGCAGTGCTAGGGATAACGAGCAGTTCTTC
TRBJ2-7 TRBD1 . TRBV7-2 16 CASSLGGTGISYEQYF TGTGCCAGCAGCTTAGGAGGGACAGGGATCTCCTACGAGCAGTACTTC
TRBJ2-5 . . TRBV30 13 CAWAFQGGETQYF TGTGCCTGGGCTTTCCAGGGTGGGGAGACCCAGTACTTC
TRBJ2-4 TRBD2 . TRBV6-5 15 CASSPRGVAKNIQYF TGTGCCAGCAGTCCGCGGGGGGTAGCCAAAAACATTCAGTACTTC
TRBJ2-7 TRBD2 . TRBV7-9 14 CASSLSGNAYEQYF TGTGCCAGCAGCCTTAGCGGGAACGCCTACGAGCAGTACTTC
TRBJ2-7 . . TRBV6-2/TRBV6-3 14 CASSYLGRGYEQYF TGTGCCAGCAGTTACCTCGGCAGGGGTTACGAGCAGTACTTC
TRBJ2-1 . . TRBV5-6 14 CASSLMDINNEQFF TGTGCCAGCAGCTTAATGGACATTAACAATGAGCAGTTCTTC
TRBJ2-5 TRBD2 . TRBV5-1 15 CASRILAVLGETQYF TGCGCCAGCAGGATACTAGCGGTCCTGGGAGAGACCCAGTACTTC
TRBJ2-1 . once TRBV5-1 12 CASSRGGDEQFF TGCGCCAGCAGCAGAGGTGGGGATGAGCAGTTCTTC
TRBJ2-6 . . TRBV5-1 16 CASSLQGLSGANVLTF TGCGCCAGCAGCCTCCAGGGACTGTCTGGGGCCAACGTCCTGACTTTC
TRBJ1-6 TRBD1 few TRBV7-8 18 CASSFGFGGQGTFAPLHF TGTGCCAGCAGCTTTGGTTTTGGGGGACAGGGGACGTTTGCACCCCTCCACTTT
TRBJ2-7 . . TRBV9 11 CASSVGSEQYF TGTGCCAGCAGCGTAGGCAGCGAGCAGTACTTC
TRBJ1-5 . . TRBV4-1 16 CASSQAGQGREQPQHF TGCGCCAGCAGCCAAGCAGGGCAGGGGAGGGAACAGCCCCAGCATTTT
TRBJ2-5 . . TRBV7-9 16 CASSSVQGGYQETQYF TGTGCCAGCAGCTCAGTACAGGGGGGGTACCAAGAGACCCAGTACTTC
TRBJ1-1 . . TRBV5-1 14 CASSLDLANTEAFF TGCGCCAGCAGCTTGGACTTAGCGAACACTGAAGCTTTCTTT
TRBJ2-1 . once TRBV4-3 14 CASSQDTLNNEQFF TGCGCCAGCAGCCAAGATACACTAAACAATGAGCAGTTCTTC
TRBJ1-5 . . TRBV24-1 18 CATSGYQGQAYSNQPQHF TGTGCCACCAGTGGATACCAGGGGCAGGCGTATAGCAATCAGCCCCAGCATTTT
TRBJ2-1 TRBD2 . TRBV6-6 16 CASSYFRAGGGNEQFF TGTGCCAGCAGTTATTTCCGAGCGGGAGGAGGCAATGAGCAGTTCTTC
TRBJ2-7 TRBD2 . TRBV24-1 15 CATSDLAGGSYEQYF TGTGCCACCAGTGATCTAGCGGGAGGATCCTACGAGCAGTACTTC